This TCR beta chain was identified during a study of beta chain features in type 1 diabetes. Study findings and constraints: In cDNA sequencing, cells with high TCR expression could be over-represented. Among type 1 diabetes patients, VDJ junctions had fewer insertions and more deletions.

With respect to this clone: What it binds is unknown.

V lost 5 bases, J lost 1 base, and 1 base stayed unmatched. CDR3 length: 13 amino acids. The germline V gene encodes CDR1 LNHDA and CDR2 SQIVND (reference sequence). Since all of the isolated RNA was reverse transcribed, expressed TCRB transcripts were what got sequenced. Clones were read by immunoSEQ multiplex PCR, and TCRdb kept only the in-frame ones, dropping some. The sample contains about 360,000 clones, over 9.5% of which appear only once. Material for sequencing was naive CD4+ T cells from blood. This sequence joins TRBV19 and TRBJ1-1, with TRBD1 matching over 7 bases. The receptor comes from a man younger than 30 in good health. The CDR3 sequence is CASSEGANTEAFF. CDR3 nucleotides: TGTGCCAGTAGTGAGGGGGCGAACACTGAAGCTTTCTTT. Complete variable domain (other parts from reference TRBV19 and TRBJ1-1): DGGITQSPKYLFRKEGQNVTLSCEQNLNHDAMYWYRQDPGQGLRLIYYSQIVNDFQKGDIAEGYSVSREKKESFPLTVTSAQKNPTAFYLCASSEGANTEAFFGQGTRLTVV.